This TCR beta chain appears in the sequencing data of a study of blood T cell repertoires in COVID-19. Study-level background: Specimens from acute and convalescent COVID-19 originated in the United States, Italy and Spain. PBMCs, B-cell-depleted T cells, or T cells provided the cDNA or gDNA that made up the material.

Germline CDR1 MDHEN, CDR2 SYDVKM. The CDR3 extends over 15 amino acids. With V trimmed by 3 bases and J by 0 bases, 2 bases remained unmatched. This clone was picked up a small number of times. Per the study methods: Reference gene primer amplification yielded estimated nucleated cell counts. Only in-frame clones appear in the TCRdb table, and some are missing; sequencing was by immunoSEQ multiplex PCR. The DNA was the basis for D and trimming; V, J and clone size are from that table. The data hold around 280,000 clones, with around four fifths observed a single time. The sequenced sample was peripheral blood. The gene calls are TRBV28 and TRBJ1-5; 7 positions agree with TRBD1. The TCR sequence derives from a woman in her fifties or sixties with active or convalescent COVID-19. The CDR3 is CASSFTGVSNQPQHF. In nucleotides, the CDR3 is TGTGCCAGCAGTTTTACAGGGGTTAGCAATCAGCCCCAGCATTTT.